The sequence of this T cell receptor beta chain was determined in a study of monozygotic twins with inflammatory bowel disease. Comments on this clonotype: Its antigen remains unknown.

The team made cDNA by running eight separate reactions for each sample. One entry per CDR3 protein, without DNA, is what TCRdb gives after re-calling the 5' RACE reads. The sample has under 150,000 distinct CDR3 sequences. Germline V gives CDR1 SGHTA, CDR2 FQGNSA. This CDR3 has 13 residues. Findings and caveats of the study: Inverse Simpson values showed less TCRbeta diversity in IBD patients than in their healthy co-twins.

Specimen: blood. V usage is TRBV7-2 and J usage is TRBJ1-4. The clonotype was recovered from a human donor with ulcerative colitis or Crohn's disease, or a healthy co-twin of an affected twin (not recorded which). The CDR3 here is CASSLEAEEKLFF.